This T cell receptor (beta chain) was sequenced for a study of cytomegalovirus exposure and HLA in healthy donors. Study-wide points: Investigators reported around 150 TCR beta chains as tied to cytomegalovirus. Three chains linked to CMV were shown in vitro to be specific for CMV antigens. Published work reported that the classifier diagnosed cytomegalovirus status with high specificity and sensitivity.

Profiling relied on immunoSEQ multiplex PCR, and the TCRdb table lists in-frame clones only, not all of them. Of over 200,000 clones detected, around 90% appear once; the ten largest clones hold 2.9%. The CDR3 runs 15 residues. Germline lookup yields CDR1 LGHNA and CDR2 YNFKEQ. V was cut by 2 bases and J by 0 bases, with 10 bases left in between. With regard to this clone: The antigen is unknown.

The clonotype was recovered from a woman between 18 and 30 years old in good health and CMV-seronegative. Sequenced input: PBMCs. V is TRBV4-2 and J is TRBJ1-1; D is unresolved. For the CDR3, the DNA is TGTGCCAGCAGCCAATACCACAGCTTGAACACTGAAGCTTTCTTT. Its translation: CASSQYHSLNTEAFF.